The source of this T cell receptor (beta chain) is a study of blood T cell repertoires in COVID-19. Across the study: Sites across the United States, Italy and Spain contributed samples from acute and convalescent COVID-19.

Produced via immunoSEQ multiplex PCR; TCRdb's table is partial and in-frame only. The sample lists 35,000 to 55,000 clones, around 90% occurring once. The ends were cut back, 1 base at V and 6 bases at J, with 13 bases in the middle. CDR3 length: 15 residues. Germline CDR1 and CDR2: SGHNT and YENEEA. The source of this sequence is a man between 65 and 85 years old with active COVID-19. The chain couples TRBV11-3 to TRBJ1-5, with a weak D call TRBD1 (6 bases). The sequencing sample was made of peripheral blood. The CDR3 coding sequence is TGTGCCAGCAGCTTAGTCAGGGGTGGTTTTCAGCCCCAGCATTTT. It is translated as CASSLVRGGFQPQHF. The full variable domain, completed using reference TRBV11-3 and TRBJ1-5, is EAGVVQSPRYKIIEKKQPVAFWCNPISGHNTLYWYLQNLGQGPELLIRYENEEAVDDSQLPKDRFSAERLKGVDSTLKIQPAELGDSAVYLCASSLVRGGFQPQHFGDGTRLSIL.